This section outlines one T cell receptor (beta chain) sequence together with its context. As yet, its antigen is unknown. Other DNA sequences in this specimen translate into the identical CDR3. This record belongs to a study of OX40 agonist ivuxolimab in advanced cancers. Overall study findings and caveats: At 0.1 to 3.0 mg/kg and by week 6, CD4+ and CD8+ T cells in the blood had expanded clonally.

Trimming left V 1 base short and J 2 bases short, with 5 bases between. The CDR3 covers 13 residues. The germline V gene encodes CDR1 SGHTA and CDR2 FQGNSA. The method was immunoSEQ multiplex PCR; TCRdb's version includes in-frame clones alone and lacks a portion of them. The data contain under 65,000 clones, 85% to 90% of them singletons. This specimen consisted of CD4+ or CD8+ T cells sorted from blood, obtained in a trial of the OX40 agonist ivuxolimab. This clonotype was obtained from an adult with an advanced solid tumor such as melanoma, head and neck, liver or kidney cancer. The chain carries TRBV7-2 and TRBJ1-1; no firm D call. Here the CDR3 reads CASSLVTNTEAFF. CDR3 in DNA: TGTGCCAGCAGCTTAGTTACAAACACTGAAGCTTTCTTT.